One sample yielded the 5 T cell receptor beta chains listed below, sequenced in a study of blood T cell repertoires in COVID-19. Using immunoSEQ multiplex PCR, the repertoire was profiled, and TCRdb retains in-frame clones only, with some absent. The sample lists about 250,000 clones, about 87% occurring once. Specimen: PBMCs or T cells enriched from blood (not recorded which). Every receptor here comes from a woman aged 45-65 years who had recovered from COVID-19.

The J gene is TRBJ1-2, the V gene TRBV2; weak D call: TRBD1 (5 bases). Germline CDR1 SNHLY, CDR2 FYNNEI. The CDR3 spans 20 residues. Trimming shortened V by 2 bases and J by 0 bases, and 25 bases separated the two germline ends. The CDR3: CASSEIIGAGKLEANYGYTF. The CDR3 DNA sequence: TGTGCCAGCAGTGAAATTATAGGGGCGGGGAAACTTGAGGCTAACTATGGCTACACCTTC.

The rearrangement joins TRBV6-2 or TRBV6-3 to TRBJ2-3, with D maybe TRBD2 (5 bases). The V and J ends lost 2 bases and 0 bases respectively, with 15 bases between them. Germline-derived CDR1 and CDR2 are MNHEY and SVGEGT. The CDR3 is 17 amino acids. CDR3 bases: TGTGCCAGCAGTTACGATCGAATTAGCGTAAGCACAGATACGCAGTATTTT. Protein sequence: CASSYDRISVSTDTQYF.

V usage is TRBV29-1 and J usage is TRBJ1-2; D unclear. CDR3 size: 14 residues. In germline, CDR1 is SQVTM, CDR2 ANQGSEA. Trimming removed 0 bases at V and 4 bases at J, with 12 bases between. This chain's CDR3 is CSVEELHRSYGYTF. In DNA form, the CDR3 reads TGCAGCGTTGAAGAATTGCACAGAAGCTATGGCTACACCTTC.

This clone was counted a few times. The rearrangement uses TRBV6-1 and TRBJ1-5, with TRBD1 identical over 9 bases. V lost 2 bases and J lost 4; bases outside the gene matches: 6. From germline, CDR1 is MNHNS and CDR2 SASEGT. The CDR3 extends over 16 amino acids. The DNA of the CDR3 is TGTGCCAGCAGTGAAAAGATCGGGACAGGGAATCAGCCCCAGCATTTT. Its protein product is CASSEKIGTGNQPQHF.

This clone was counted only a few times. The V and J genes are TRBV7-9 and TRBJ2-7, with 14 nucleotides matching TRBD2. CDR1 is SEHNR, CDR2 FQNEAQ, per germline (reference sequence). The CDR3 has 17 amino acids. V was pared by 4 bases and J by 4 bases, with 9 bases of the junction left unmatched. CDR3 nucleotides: TGTGCCAGCAGCTCGACCGAAGGGACTAGCGGGAGTTACGAGCAGTACTTC. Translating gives CASSSTEGTSGSYEQYF.